The table lists the clone carrying this T cell receptor (beta chain) with a count of one. The data were obtained in a study of blood T cell repertoires in COVID-19. Libraries were prepared by immunoSEQ multiplex PCR; TCRdb keeps only in-frame clonotypes and omits some of them. The sample yields roughly 250,000 clones, approximately 80% seen once. The germline V gene encodes CDR1 ENHRY and CDR2 SYGVKD. The CDR3 is 16 amino acids. V was pared by 0 bases and J by 5 bases, with 6 bases of the junction left unmatched. The chain joins TRBV10-3 to TRBJ2-1; TRBD2 aligns across 8 bases. Sequencing was performed on peripheral blood. The TCR sequence derives from a woman of 80 years or more with acute or convalescent COVID-19. The CDR3 DNA reads TGTGCCATCAGTGAGTCTGGGCGGGGGGCCCACAATGAGCAGTTCTTC. Protein sequence: CAISESGRGAHNEQFF.